Shown below are 19 T cell receptor beta chains from a single sample sequenced in a study of T cells in Graves' hyperthyroidism and ophthalmopathy. Template material for amplifying TCR beta CDR3 regions consisted of RNA transcripts. TCR CDR3 underwent first-round RT-PCR with the HTBI primer set. TCRdb reprocessed the multiplex PCR reads via MiXCR and lists one record per CDR3 protein. The data contain 300,000 to 400,000 distinct CDR3 sequences, about 13% of them singletons. The sequenced sample consisted of blood. Source of these receptors: a woman in her late teens or twenties with Graves' hyperthyroidism.

This clonotype occurred many times. The genes are TRBV29-1 and TRBJ1-1; a weak D match, TRBD1 (6 bases). The CDR3 loop spans 13 amino acids. Trimming removed 3 bases at V and 9 bases at J, with 17 bases between. The germline V gene has CDR1 SQVTM and CDR2 ANQGSEA. The CDR3 region has the DNA TGCAGCGTTGAGACCGGACAGAGGCTTCAAGCTTTCTTT. It encodes CSVETGQRLQAFF.

The table lists this clonotype with many counts. The rearrangement links TRBV6-1 to TRBJ2-5, with 12 bases lining up with TRBD2. This CDR3 spans 16 amino acids. Germline CDR1 is MNHNS and CDR2 is SASEGT. With V trimmed by 5 bases and J by 5 bases, 9 bases remained unmatched. The CDR3, as DNA: TGTGCCAGCAGTCGACTAGCGGGAGACCGCAGGGAGACCCAGTACTTC. This codes for CASSRLAGDRRETQYF.

This clonotype was seen at least ten times. J is TRBJ2-3 and V is TRBV7-3; D might be TRBD1 or TRBD2, each matching 7 bases. V was trimmed by 2 bases and J by 5 bases, leaving 11 bases between them. The V gene's germline CDR1 is SGHTA and CDR2 FQGTGA. This CDR3 has 14 amino acids. CDR3 in amino acids: CASSLAGGGDTQYF. The DNA for the CDR3 is TGTGCCAGCAGCTTAGCAGGGGGGGGAGATACGCAGTATTTT.

This clonotype was seen once. Germline and junction disagree at one end, which may indicate a read error. V gene TRBV15 combines with J gene TRBJ2-3, with no clear D. The germline gives CDR1 LNHNV, CDR2 YYDKDF (reference sequence). This CDR3 has 15 residues. The CDR3 nucleotides are TGTGCCACCAGCAGAGAGAGTACAGCAACAGATACGGAGTATTTT. It yields the protein CATSRESTATDTEYF.

This clonotype was counted at least ten times. J is TRBJ2-5 and V is TRBV11-2; TRBD1 agrees at 8 bases. This CDR3 is 14 amino acids long. The germline V gene has CDR1 SGHAT and CDR2 FQNNGV. With V trimmed by 5 bases and J by 1 base, 3 bases remained unmatched. The CDR3 DNA is TGTGCCAGCAGCCCAGGACAGGGCCAAGAGACCCAGTACTTC. Translated: CASSPGQGQETQYF.

This clonotype was counted only a few times. This chain links TRBV27 with TRBJ2-1, with D perhaps matching TRBD1 (7 bases). V dropped 5 bases and J dropped 10 bases, with 15 bases sitting between them. CDR1 and CDR2 (germline): MNHEY, SMNVEV (reference sequence). The CDR3 has 13 amino acids. This chain's CDR3 is CASSDREVGEQFF. As DNA, the CDR3 is TGTGCCAGCAGTGACAGGGAGGTAGGGGAGCAGTTCTTC.

This clonotype has more than one count but fewer than ten. A much larger clone sits a single nucleotide away, making a read error possible. The V gene is TRBV28, the J gene TRBJ1-5, with TRBD1 as a possible D gene (5 bases). Trimming removed 6 bases from V and 6 bases from J, with 15 bases in between. Germline lookup yields CDR1 MDHEN and CDR2 SYDVKM. This CDR3 contains 14 residues. This CDR3 reads CASSRDGVGQPQHF. The CDR3 bases are TGTGCCAGCAGCCGGGACGGAGTAGGTCAGCCCCAGCATTTT.

This clonotype was counted at least ten times. The rearrangement links TRBV7-2 to TRBJ2-1, with D maybe TRBD1 (6 bases). CDR1 and CDR2 (germline): SGHTA, FQGNSA. V lost 4 bases to trimming and J lost 6 bases, with 19 bases between them. This CDR3 is 16 amino acids long. The CDR3 protein is CASSSYAQGLGNEQFF. The CDR3 bases are TGTGCCAGCAGCTCCTACGCTCAGGGGTTGGGCAATGAGCAGTTCTTC.

In this sample, this clonotype turned up many times. The chain combines TRBV2 with TRBJ1-1, with 7 bases that match TRBD1. J was trimmed by 0 bases and V by 6 bases; bases with no gene match: 4. Germline lookup yields CDR1 SNHLY and CDR2 FYNNEI. The CDR3 is made up of 14 amino acids. CDR3 in amino acids: CASRRGQLNTEAFF. The CDR3 DNA reads as TGTGCCAGCAGACGGGGACAGCTGAACACTGAAGCTTTCTTT.

This clonotype was detected a few times. Relative to the germline gene, one junction end is altered; a read error may explain this. The chain carries TRBV5-1 and TRBJ2-1; D perhaps matches TRBD2 (6 bases). The closer fit of TRBJ2-7 to the DNA end suggests the J call may be wrong. CDR1 is SGHRS and CDR2 is YFSETQ in the germline V gene. This CDR3 has 13 amino acids. CDR3 sequence: CASRLGEANEQYF. In DNA, the CDR3 is TGCGCCAGCAGGTTGGGGGAGGCGAATGAGCAGTACTTC.

This clonotype was recorded many times. J is TRBJ2-7 and V is TRBV7-9; D is uncertain. The CDR3 runs 15 residues. Germline V gives CDR1 SEHNR, CDR2 FQNEAQ (reference sequence). V lost 0 bases and J 5 bases, leaving 14 bases between the germline ends. CDR3 residues: CASSLARHLPDEQYF. Here the CDR3 DNA reads TGTGCCAGCAGCTTAGCGAGACACCTCCCTGACGAGCAGTACTTC.

In this sample, this clonotype turned up many times. This chain uses TRBV28 with TRBJ1-1; D is possibly TRBD1 (5 bases). Trimming pared 3 bases from V and 1 base from J, leaving 12 bases between. Germline V CDR1 and CDR2: MDHEN, SYDVKM. This CDR3 is built from 15 residues. Here the CDR3 reads CASSLEGLKNTEAFF. In nucleotides, the CDR3 is TGTGCCAGCAGTTTGGAGGGACTCAAGAACACTGAAGCTTTCTTT. The entire variable domain, with the rest obtained from reference TRBV28 and TRBJ1-1, is as follows: DVKVTQSSRYLVKRTGEKVFLECVQDMDHENMFWYRQDPGLGLRLIYFSYDVKMKEKGDIPEGYSVSREKKERFSLILESASTNQTSMYLCASSLEGLKNTEAFFGQGTRLTVV.

CDR3: CASSLGGSPNTDTQYF. CDR3 coding DNA: TGTGCCAGCAGCTTAGGGGGAAGCCCGAACACAGATACGCAGTATTTT. The genes are TRBV7-9 and TRBJ2-3, with D hard to call. Trimming cost V 1 base and J 2 bases, with 13 bases left between them. The length of the CDR3 is 16 residues. The germline V gene has CDR1 SEHNR and CDR2 FQNEAQ (reference sequence).

This clonotype was seen ten or more times. CDR3 in amino acids: CATSEVAGGDNNEQFF. DNA for the CDR3: TGTGCCACCAGTGAGGTAGCGGGGGGGGATAACAATGAGCAGTTCTTC. The chain links TRBV24-1 to TRBJ2-1; TRBD2 matches at 11 bases. The V gene's germline CDR1 is KGHDR and CDR2 SFDVKD. Trimming removed 4 bases from V and 5 bases from J; junction bases left unmatched: 6. The CDR3 is 16 amino acids.

This clonotype was counted many times. The chain joins TRBV28 to TRBJ1-5; D may be TRBD1 (6 bases). Germline CDR1 MDHEN, CDR2 SYDVKM. Trimming removed 4 bases from V and 4 bases from J, with 11 bases in between. The CDR3 length is 14 residues. CDR3 bases: TGTGCCAGCAGTTACCCGGGGACAAATCAGCCCCAGCATTTT. Its translation: CASSYPGTNQPQHF.

Ten or more counts support this clonotype. The chain carries TRBV6-2 or TRBV6-3 and TRBJ2-7, with 7 bases identical to TRBD2. Germline loops: CDR1 MNHEY, CDR2 SVGEGT. The ends lost 8 bases at V and 0 bases at J; junction bases unmatched: 4. This CDR3 contains 13 residues. The CDR3 here is CASEGLSSYEQYF. The CDR3, as DNA: TGTGCCAGCGAGGGACTAAGCTCCTACGAGCAGTACTTC.

This chain connects TRBV6-1 to TRBJ2-5; unclear D gene. Germline assignment: CDR1 MNHNS and CDR2 SASEGT. This CDR3 comprises 14 residues. The ends were cut back, 6 bases at V and 2 bases at J, with 13 bases in the middle. The CDR3 region has the DNA TGTGCCAGCAGCCTGGGTGAAGCGCAAGAGACCCAGTACTTC. Its translation is CASSLGEAQETQYF.

This clonotype was counted ten times or more. The chain carries TRBV6-2 or TRBV6-3 and TRBJ2-1; no reliable D call. Germline loops: CDR1 MNHEY, CDR2 SVGEGT. V was trimmed by 2 bases and J by 8 bases, leaving 4 bases between them. The CDR3 totals 11 residues. The CDR3 spells CASSYGHEQFF. The CDR3 DNA follows: TGTGCCAGCAGTTACGGGCATGAGCAGTTCTTC.

Many counts were recorded for this clonotype. V gene TRBV20-1 combines with J gene TRBJ2-3, with TRBD1 matching 9 bases. The CDR3 totals 15 residues. Germline loops: CDR1 DFQATT, CDR2 SNEGSKA (reference sequence). Trimming cost V 6 bases and J 2 bases; bases outside gene matches: 9. The CDR3: CSATRTGDFTDTQYF. The CDR3 bases are TGCAGTGCCACGAGGACAGGGGATTTCACAGATACGCAGTATTTT.